The sequence of this T cell receptor beta chain was determined in a study of blood T cell repertoires in COVID-19. Across the study: Spain, Italy and the United States supplied samples that represented acute and convalescent COVID-19. The analysed material was cDNA or gDNA that came from T cells, B-cell-depleted T cells, or PBMCs.

Original analysis: The authors estimated nucleated cell counts from reference gene primer amplification. Clones were sequenced by immunoSEQ multiplex PCR, and TCRdb holds only the in-frame ones, with some missing. The D gene and trimming were derived from the DNA, and the V and J assignments and clone size from that table. The data contain approximately 100,000 clones, 70% to 85% of them singletons. Trimming cost V 5 bases and J 4 bases, with 6 bases left between them. Looked up from germline, CDR1 is MDHEN and CDR2 is SYDVKM. The CDR3 length is 12 residues. Sequences were obtained from peripheral blood. The origin of this receptor is a woman older than 75 with active or convalescent COVID-19. The genes are TRBV28 and TRBJ2-1; TRBD1 is a possible D gene (5 bases). The CDR3 bases are TGTGCCAGCAGTCGGACATACAATGAGCAGTTCTTC. Its protein product is CASSRTYNEQFF.